This T cell receptor beta chain is drawn from a study of blood T cell repertoires in COVID-19. The V gene's germline CDR1 is SGHNT and CDR2 YYREEE (reference sequence). V was cut by 1 base and J by 11 bases, with 7 bases left in between. The CDR3 is 11 amino acids. Clones were sequenced by immunoSEQ multiplex PCR, and TCRdb holds only the in-frame ones, with some missing. The data hold approximately 200,000 clones, with 80% to 90% observed a single time. The source is a woman aged 80 or older with COVID-19, enrolled during active disease. The sequenced sample consisted of peripheral blood. J is TRBJ2-1 and V is TRBV5-4; no clear D gene. CDR3 nucleotide sequence: TGTGCCAGCAGCTTGACAGAACAGCAGTTCTTC. This encodes CASSLTEQQFF.